Following are 27 T cell receptor beta chains from one sample sequenced in a study of glioma-infiltrating T cells. The iRepertoire nested amplicon-rescue multiplex PCR amplified TCR alpha and beta CDR3s from RNA. Using its own MiXCR run on the multiplex PCR reads, TCRdb lists one record per CDR3 protein. The sample records about 130,000 distinct CDR3 sequences, roughly 24% being singletons. The specimen was glioma tissue, nonneoplastic brain tissue, or PBMCs (not recorded which). The receptors come from a human donor with low-grade glioma or glioblastoma, undergoing nonglioma brain surgery, or in good health (not recorded which).

This clonotype was recorded at least ten times. The chain combines TRBV6-6 with TRBJ1-5, with TRBD1 matching over 7 bases. CDR1 and CDR2 from the germline V gene are MNHNY and SVGAGI (reference sequence). This CDR3 has 14 residues. Trimming took 2 bases from V and 2 from J; bases not matched to a gene: 0. CDR3 bases: TGTGCCAGCAGTTACGGACAGGGCAATCAGCCCCAGCATTTT. It specifies CASSYGQGNQPQHF.

This clonotype was detected many times. The gene calls are TRBV5-1 and TRBJ1-1; 7 bases are shared with TRBD1. V trimming: 4 bases; J trimming: 2 bases; junction bases outside the gene matches: 5. This CDR3 has 14 amino acids. Germline V lookup: CDR1 SGHRS, CDR2 YFSETQ. The CDR3 region is CASSPRDSNTEAFF. CDR3 sequence (DNA): TGCGCCAGCAGCCCCCGGGACAGTAACACTGAAGCTTTCTTT.

This clonotype was counted many times. This rearrangement joins TRBV7-9 to TRBJ2-6; no reliable D call. V shed 6 bases and J shed 2 bases, with 11 bases lying between them. The length of the CDR3 is 15 residues. Germline CDR1 SEHNR, CDR2 FQNEAQ (reference sequence). CDR3 in DNA: TGTGCCAGCAGTTACACCGAGGCTGGGGCCAACGTCCTGACTTTC. It codes for CASSYTEAGANVLTF.

This clonotype was detected many times. The chain is built from TRBV20-1 and TRBJ2-7; 9 positions agree with TRBD2. The junction had 12 bases not matched to a gene; V was cut back by 6 bases and J by 0 bases. Germline CDR1 DFQATT, CDR2 SNEGSKA (reference sequence). The CDR3 sequence is 16 residues long. DNA for the CDR3: TGCAGTGCCCAACGCATTGCGGGAGGGAGCTCCTACGAGCAGTACTTC. Its protein product is CSAQRIAGGSSYEQYF.

In this sample, this clonotype turned up many times. V usage is TRBV7-2 and J usage is TRBJ1-5; 8 nucleotides agree with TRBD1. CDR3 size: 15 residues. In germline, CDR1 is SGHTA, CDR2 FQGNSA. V was pared by 3 bases and J by 7 bases, with 8 bases of the junction left unmatched. The CDR3 spells CASSFQTGEEQPQHF. In DNA form, the CDR3 reads TGTGCCAGCAGCTTCCAGACAGGGGAGGAGCAGCCCCAGCATTTT. The variable domain in full, with the rest retrieved from reference TRBV7-2 and TRBJ1-5, is GAGVSQSPSNKVTEKGKDVELRCDPISGHTALYWYRQSLGQGLEFLIYFQGNSAPDKSGLPSDRFSAERTGGSVSTLTIQRTQQEDSAVYLCASSFQTGEEQPQHFGDGTRLSIL.

This clonotype came up many times. The V and J genes are TRBV29-1 and TRBJ2-3; D ambiguous. V lost 4 bases, J lost 1 base, and 6 bases lay in between. Looked up from germline, CDR1 is SQVTM and CDR2 is ANQGSEA. This CDR3 is built from 12 residues. CDR3 DNA sequence: TGCAGCGTTGTCCGGGGCACAGATACGCAGTATTTT. It yields the protein CSVVRGTDTQYF.

Concerning this clonotype itself: An end of the junction does not agree with germline; a read error may underlie this. This chain connects TRBV7-6 to TRBJ2-1, with D possibly being TRBD2 (5 bases). The CDR3 length is 15 residues. Germline V gene lookup returns CDR1 SGHVS and CDR2 FNYEAQ. The CDR3 is CAGSLWESSYNEQFF. The CDR3 nucleotides are TGTGCCGGCAGCTTATGGGAGAGCTCCTACAATGAGCAGTTCTTC.

There are many counts of this clonotype. The chain joins TRBV7-9 to TRBJ2-7; D gene ambiguous. The CDR3 runs 15 residues. From germline, CDR1 is SEHNR and CDR2 FQNEAQ (reference sequence). The germline V and J ends were trimmed by 1 base and 4 bases, with 14 bases remaining between them. CDR3 DNA sequence: TGTGCCAGCAGCTTAGACGAACAAGTTCGTTACGAGCAGTACTTC. Protein: CASSLDEQVRYEQYF.

This rearrangement joins TRBV5-4 to TRBJ1-1, with D possibly matching TRBD1 (5 bases). The V gene lost 4 bases and the J gene lost 2 bases, with 18 bases spanning the gap. The CDR3 covers 16 residues. Germline V gene data show CDR1 as SGHNT and CDR2 as YYREEE (reference sequence). The CDR3 reads CASSPEGAGFNTEAFF. As DNA, the CDR3 is TGTGCCAGCAGCCCCGAGGGAGCAGGGTTCAACACTGAAGCTTTCTTT.

This clonotype was detected only once. This may be a read error: a much more frequent sequence differs by one nucleotide. The chain employs TRBV10-3 and TRBJ2-7; TRBD2 might be the D (6 bases). From germline, CDR1 is ENHRY and CDR2 SYGVKD. Deletions cut 8 bases from V and 6 bases from J, with 17 bases between. The CDR3 is 13 amino acids. In DNA, the CDR3 is TGTGCCATCCAAGCGGGCTTGACCTGCGAGCAGTACTTC. Translation gives CAIQAGLTCEQYF.

This clonotype turned up a few times. The chain recombines TRBV5-4 with TRBJ1-2; possibly TRBD1 for D (6 bases). Deletions cut 3 bases from V and 10 bases from J, with 19 bases between. CDR3 length: 14 amino acids. Germline CDR1 SGHNT, CDR2 YYREEE (reference sequence). The CDR3 sequence: CASSSVGGAVIYTF. In nucleotides, the CDR3 is TGTGCCAGCAGCTCCGTTGGGGGGGCTGTTATCTACACCTTC.

The table lists this clonotype with many counts. One base away lies a much larger clone, so this may be a sequencing read error. The chain joins TRBV10-3 to TRBJ1-1; 7 positions agree with TRBD1. Germline V gene data show CDR1 as ENHRY and CDR2 as SYGVKD. CDR3 length: 13 residues. The J segment lost 0 bases and the V segment lost 7 bases, leaving 2 bases of the junction unmatched. The CDR3, as DNA: TGTGCCATCACAGGGACAGTGAACACTGAAGCTTTCTTT. Translated: CAITGTVNTEAFF.

This clonotype was recorded many times. The rearrangement joins TRBV28 to TRBJ2-7, with no clear D. Per germline, CDR1 MDHEN and CDR2 SYDVKM. The germline V and J ends were trimmed by 3 bases and 4 bases, with 10 bases remaining between them. This CDR3 is 13 amino acids long. Here the CDR3 reads CASSFGYSYEQYF. The CDR3 DNA follows: TGTGCCAGCAGTTTTGGCTATTCTTACGAGCAGTACTTC.

CDR3 in DNA: TGCAGTGCTAGAAGCGAGCAAGAGACCCAGTACTTC. Protein: CSARSEQETQYF. V is TRBV20-1 and J is TRBJ2-5; no reliable D call. Germline-derived CDR1 and CDR2 are DFQATT and SNEGSKA (reference sequence). The CDR3 contains 12 residues. Trimming took 2 bases from V and 2 from J, leaving 6 bases between them.

This clonotype has ten or more counts. The chain joins TRBV10-3 to TRBJ2-5; tentative D call: TRBD2 (7 bases). This CDR3 contains 14 residues. Germline loops: CDR1 ENHRY, CDR2 SYGVKD. Trimming left V 6 bases short and J 5 bases short, with 16 bases between. Written as DNA, the CDR3 is TGTGCCATCAGCTGGCGGGGGCTGGGGGAGACCCAGTACTTC. Translation: CAISWRGLGETQYF.

Details on this clonotype: At one boundary the junction diverges from the germline segment, which might be a read error. The chain carries TRBV27 and TRBJ2-7, with unresolved D. CDR3 size: 13 residues. Germline V gives CDR1 MNHEY, CDR2 SMNVEV (reference sequence). CDR3 in DNA: TGTGCCAACAGTGTTAGGGTCTCATACGAGCAGTACTTC. Translation gives CANSVRVSYEQYF.

Concerning this clonotype: Relative to the germline gene, one junction end is altered; a read error may explain this. The rearrangement links TRBV7-2 to TRBJ2-1; D not certain. The CDR3 totals 15 residues. Germline V lookup: CDR1 SGHTA, CDR2 FQGNSA. The CDR3 spells CASSTSAASYNEKFF. The CDR3 region has the DNA TGTGCCAGCAGCACCTCGGCGGCCTCTTACAATGAGAAGTTCTTC.

CDR3 sequence (DNA): TGTGCCAGTAGTATATTCCTGGCCGCAACTAGCACAGATACGCAGTATTTT. This encodes CASSIFLAATSTDTQYF. The chain links TRBV19 to TRBJ2-3, with D hard to call. This CDR3 is 17 amino acids long. The V end was cut by 2 bases, the J end by 0 bases, with 15 bases between. The germline gives CDR1 LNHDA, CDR2 SQIVND (reference sequence).

As DNA, the CDR3 is TGTGCCAGCAGTTACGGGGGGAGCTCAGATACGCAGTATTTT. It encodes CASSYGGSSDTQYF. The V and J genes are TRBV6-5 and TRBJ2-3; possibly TRBD2 for D (6 bases). The CDR3 is 14 amino acids. Trimming stripped 2 bases from V and 4 bases from J, with 10 bases between. Germline V CDR1 and CDR2: MNHEY, SVGAGI.

In this sample, this clonotype turned up many times. The rearrangement links TRBV20-1 to TRBJ1-2, with D possibly TRBD1 on 6 matching bases. The V end lost 6 bases, the J end lost 0 bases, and 11 bases lay between the germline ends. CDR1 and CDR2 (germline): DFQATT, SNEGSKA (reference sequence). CDR3 length: 13 amino acids. The CDR3 DNA reads TGCAGTGCCCACAGGGAGACTAACTATGGCTACACCTTC. It translates to CSAHRETNYGYTF.

J is TRBJ2-1 and V is TRBV27; 10 bases match TRBD1. There are 15 residues in the CDR3. The V and J ends lost 6 bases and 2 bases, in that order; junction bases with no gene match: 4. CDR1 is MNHEY and CDR2 is SMNVEV in the germline V gene (reference sequence). The CDR3 here is CASRPGQGTYNEQFF. CDR3 bases: TGTGCCAGCAGACCGGGACAGGGGACCTACAATGAGCAGTTCTTC.

The sample holds many counts of this clonotype. The chain links TRBV2 to TRBJ2-3; D is unclear. The V end lost 3 bases, the J end lost 2 bases, and 12 bases lay between the germline ends. The V gene's germline CDR1 is SNHLY and CDR2 FYNNEI. The CDR3 covers 15 residues. CDR3 nucleotide sequence: TGTGCCAGCAGTGACGCGGCGCGTATCACAGATACGCAGTATTTT. Its protein is CASSDAARITDTQYF.

This clonotype has ten or more counts. The chain uses TRBV18 and TRBJ1-1; the D is unclear. Deletions cut 6 bases from V and 3 bases from J, with 11 bases between. Germline-derived CDR1 and CDR2 are KGHSH and LQKENI. The CDR3 has 13 amino acids. The CDR3 sequence is CASSGNADTEAFF. CDR3 sequence (DNA): TGTGCCAGCTCGGGTAACGCGGACACTGAAGCTTTCTTT.

Many counts were recorded for this clonotype. The gene calls are TRBV20-1 and TRBJ2-1; the match to TRBD2 covers 11 bases. Germline V gives CDR1 DFQATT, CDR2 SNEGSKA (reference sequence). Unmatched junction bases numbered 3, after V lost 6 bases and J lost 2 bases. CDR3 length: 14 residues. CDR3 residues: CSARSGRAYNEQFF. CDR3 DNA: TGCAGTGCCCGTAGCGGGAGGGCCTACAATGAGCAGTTCTTC.

This clonotype was seen at least ten times. J is TRBJ2-1 and V is TRBV7-2; 8 nucleotides align to TRBD2. CDR3 length: 15 amino acids. V lost 5 bases, J lost 6 bases, and 9 bases stayed unmatched. The germline V gene has CDR1 SGHTA and CDR2 FQGNSA. CDR3 nucleotide sequence: TGTGCCAGCAGCCGGCCCCCCCTAGCGGGCAATGAGCAGTTCTTC. Amino acid sequence: CASSRPPLAGNEQFF.

This clonotype has a handful of counts. The J gene is TRBJ2-5, the V gene TRBV4-2, with 11 bases lining up with TRBD1. Germline-derived CDR1 and CDR2 are LGHNA and YNFKEQ. The CDR3 sequence is 17 residues long. The V and J ends lost 2 bases and 1 base, in that order; junction bases with no gene match: 6. The CDR3 here is CASSQYPGTGGQETQYF. The CDR3 nucleotides read TGTGCCAGCAGCCAATACCCCGGGACAGGGGGCCAAGAGACCCAGTACTTC.

For this clonotype: It may be a read error: a sequence one base away is much more abundant. V usage is TRBV7-9 and J usage is TRBJ2-7; D is unresolved. Germline CDR1 and CDR2: SEHNR and FQNEAQ (reference sequence). The V and J ends lost 9 bases and 3 bases respectively, with 15 bases between them. The CDR3 sequence is 13 residues long. CDR3 sequence: CARSLRWDYEQYF. The DNA of the CDR3 is TGTGCCAGAAGCCTCAGGTGGGACTACGAGCAGTACTTC.